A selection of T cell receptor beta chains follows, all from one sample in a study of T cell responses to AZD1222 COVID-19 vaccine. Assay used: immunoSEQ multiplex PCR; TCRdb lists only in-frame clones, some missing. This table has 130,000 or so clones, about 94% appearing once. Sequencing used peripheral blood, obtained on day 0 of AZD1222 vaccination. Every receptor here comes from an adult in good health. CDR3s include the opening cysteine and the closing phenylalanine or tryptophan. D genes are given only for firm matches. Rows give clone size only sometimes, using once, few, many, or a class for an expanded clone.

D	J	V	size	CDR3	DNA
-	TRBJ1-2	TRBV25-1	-	CASWSGGYTF	TGTGCCAGCTGGTCTGGGGGCTACACCTTC
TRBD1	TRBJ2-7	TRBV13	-	CASSPPPGQGAYEQYF	TGTGCCAGCAGCCCCCCCCCGGGACAGGGGGCCTACGAGCAGTACTTC
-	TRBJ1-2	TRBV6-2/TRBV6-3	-	CASSDTGTRIDGYTF	TGTGCCAGCAGTGATACAGGGACTCGTATTGATGGCTACACCTTC
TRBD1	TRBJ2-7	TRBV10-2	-	CASSDGTVGKYF	TGCGCCAGCAGTGATGGGACAGTTGGTAAGTACTTC
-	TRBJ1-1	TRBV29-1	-	CSVRRPGIGGEAFF	TGCAGCGTTCGGAGGCCGGGTATTGGGGGTGAAGCTTTCTTT
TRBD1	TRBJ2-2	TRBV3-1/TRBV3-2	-	CASSQLTGETGELFF	TGTGCCAGCAGCCAACTCACAGGGGAAACCGGGGAGCTGTTTTTT
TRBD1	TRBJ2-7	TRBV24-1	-	CATSDWGTDEQYF	TGTGCCACCAGTGATTGGGGGACAGACGAGCAGTACTTC
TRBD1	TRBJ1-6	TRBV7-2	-	CASSLVSFGTGGSPLHF	TGTGCCAGCAGCTTAGTCAGCTTCGGAACAGGGGGATCACCCCTCCACTTT
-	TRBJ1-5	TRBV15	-	CATSRAQALNQPQHF	TGTGCCACCAGCAGAGCTCAGGCCCTGAATCAGCCCCAGCATTTT
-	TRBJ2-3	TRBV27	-	CASRELNTDTQYF	TGTGCCAGCAGAGAGCTTAACACAGATACGCAGTATTTT
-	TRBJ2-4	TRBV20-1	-	CSASSTIAKNIQYF	TGCAGTGCTAGTTCCACGATAGCCAAAAACATTCAGTACTTC
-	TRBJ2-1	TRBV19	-	CARPDNEQFF	TGTGCCAGGCCGGACAATGAGCAGTTCTTC
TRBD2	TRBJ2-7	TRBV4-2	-	CASSQDRSGGQYEQYF	TGTGCCAGCAGCCAAGATCGTTCGGGAGGGCAGTACGAGCAGTACTTC
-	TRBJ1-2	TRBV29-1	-	CSVRNPLGGGGGYTF	TGCAGCGTTAGGAACCCCTTGGGGGGCGGAGGTGGCTACACCTTC
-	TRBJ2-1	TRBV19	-	CASSITGCNEQFF	TGTGCCAGTAGTATTACGGGATGCAATGAGCAGTTCTTC
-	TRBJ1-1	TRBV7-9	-	CASSRQEGDEAFF	TGTGCCAGCAGCCGTCAGGAGGGGGACGAAGCTTTCTTT
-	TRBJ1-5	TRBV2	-	CASSDYLGGGKPQHF	TGTGCCAGCAGTGATTATTTGGGGGGAGGCAAGCCCCAGCATTTT
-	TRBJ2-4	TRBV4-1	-	CASSQVPVGAVGGKNIQYF	TGCGCCAGCAGCCAAGTTCCGGTGGGCGCAGTTGGGGGCAAAAACATTCAGTACTTC
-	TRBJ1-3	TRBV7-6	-	CASSSTPPSLSGNTIYF	TGTGCCAGCAGCTCGACACCCCCCAGCCTCTCTGGAAACACCATATATTTT
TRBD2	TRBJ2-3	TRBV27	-	CASSLRSVVAGQPFGGDTQYF	TGTGCCAGCAGTTTGAGATCGGTAGTAGCGGGCCAGCCCTTTGGGGGAGATACGCAGTATTTT
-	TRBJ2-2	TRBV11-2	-	CASSLANTGELFF	TGTGCCAGCAGCTTAGCAAACACCGGGGAGCTGTTTTTT
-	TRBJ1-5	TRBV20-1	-	CSASAGASNQPQHF	TGCAGTGCTAGTGCGGGGGCTAGCAATCAGCCCCAGCATTTT
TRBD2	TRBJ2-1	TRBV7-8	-	CASSLSRGSSNEQFF	TGTGCCAGCAGCTTATCGCGGGGGAGTTCGAATGAGCAGTTCTTC
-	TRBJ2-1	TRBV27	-	CASSPKEGGIYNEQFF	TGTGCCAGCAGCCCCAAAGAGGGGGGCATTTACAATGAGCAGTTCTTC
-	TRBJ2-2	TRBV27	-	CASSFGGGTSVGELFF	TGTGCCAGCAGTTTTGGTGGGGGGACAAGTGTTGGGGAGCTGTTTTTT
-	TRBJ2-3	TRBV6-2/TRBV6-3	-	CASSAPQIRGTDTQYF	TGTGCCAGCAGCGCGCCTCAGATCCGGGGCACAGATACGCAGTATTTT
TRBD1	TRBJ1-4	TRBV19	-	CASSIDREDSEKLFF	TGTGCCAGTAGTATCGACAGGGAAGACAGTGAAAAACTGTTTTTT
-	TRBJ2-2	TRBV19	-	CATSQGELFF	TGTGCCACATCTCAGGGGGAGCTGTTTTTT
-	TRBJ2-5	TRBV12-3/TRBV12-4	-	CASSLRGSETQYF	TGTGCCAGCAGTTTACGGGGTTCGGAGACCCAGTACTTC
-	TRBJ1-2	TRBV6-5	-	CASSYSRGSYGYTF	TGTGCCAGCAGTTACTCACGAGGGTCCTATGGCTACACCTTC
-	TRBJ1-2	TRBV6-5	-	CASTSRGDTGYGYTF	TGTGCCAGCACCTCTCGGGGGGATACAGGCTATGGCTACACCTTC
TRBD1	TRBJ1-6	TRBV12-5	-	CASGLVSGTGGNNSPLHF	TGTGCTAGTGGTTTGGTATCTGGGACAGGGGGAAATAATTCACCCCTCCACTTT
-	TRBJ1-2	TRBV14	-	CASSQDSPPDSNYGYTF	TGTGCCAGCAGCCAAGATTCGCCTCCGGACAGTAACTATGGCTACACCTTC
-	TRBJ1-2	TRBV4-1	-	CASGEEEENYGYTF	TGCGCCAGCGGAGAGGAGGAAGAGAACTATGGCTACACCTTC
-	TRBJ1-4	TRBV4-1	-	CASSQERGYGEKLFF	TGCGCCAGCAGCCAAGAAAGGGGTTACGGGGAAAAACTGTTTTTT
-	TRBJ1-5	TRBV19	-	CASSIDLLERGQPQHF	TGTGCCAGTAGTATAGATCTATTGGAGCGGGGTCAGCCCCAGCATTTT
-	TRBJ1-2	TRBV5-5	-	CASSKLIGTADGYTF	TGTGCCAGCAGCAAACTAATAGGGACGGCTGATGGCTACACCTTC
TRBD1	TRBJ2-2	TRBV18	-	CASSPGQGGTGELFF	TGTGCCAGCTCACCGGGACAGGGAGGCACCGGGGAGCTGTTTTTT
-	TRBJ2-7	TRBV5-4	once	CASSLLNRGGYEQYF	TGTGCCAGCAGCTTGTTGAACAGGGGGGGCTACGAGCAGTACTTC
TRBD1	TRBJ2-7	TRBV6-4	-	CARIQGEEYEQYF	TGTGCCAGGATACAGGGGGAGGAGTACGAGCAGTACTTC
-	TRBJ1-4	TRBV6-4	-	CASSDREDEKLFF	TGTGCCAGCAGTGACAGGGAGGACGAAAAACTGTTTTTT
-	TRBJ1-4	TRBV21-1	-	CASSRTLYECFTKLFF	-
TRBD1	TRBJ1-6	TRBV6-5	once	CASRTGGFNSPLHF	TGTGCCAGCAGAACAGGGGGCTTCAATTCACCCCTCCACTTT
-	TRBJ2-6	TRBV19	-	CASSWAAGKSGANVLTF	TGTGCCAGTAGTTGGGCAGCAGGGAAATCTGGGGCCAACGTCCTGACTTTC
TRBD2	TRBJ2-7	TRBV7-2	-	CASSPNRLAGVYEQYF	TGTGCCAGCAGCCCAAATAGGCTAGCGGGAGTCTACGAGCAGTACTTC
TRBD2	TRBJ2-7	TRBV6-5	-	CASSSPGLVSEQYF	TGTGCCAGCAGTTCGCCGGGACTAGTAAGCGAGCAGTACTTC
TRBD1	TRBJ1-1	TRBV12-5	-	CASGILGQRDTEAFF	TGTGCTAGTGGTATTCTGGGACAGAGAGACACTGAAGCTTTCTTT
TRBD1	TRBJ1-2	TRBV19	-	CASSTGQAGGYTF	TGTGCCAGTAGTACGGGACAGGCGGGTGGCTACACCTTC
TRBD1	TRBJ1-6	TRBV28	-	CASSPRTGTERRRNSPLHF	TGTGCCAGCAGCCCGCGGACCGGGACAGAAAGACGAAGGAATTCACCCCTCCACTTT
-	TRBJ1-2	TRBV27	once	CASSVYKGYGYTF	TGTGCCAGCAGTGTATACAAGGGCTATGGCTACACCTTC
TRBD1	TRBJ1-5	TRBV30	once	CAWSPGQNSNQPQHF	TGTGCCTGGAGCCCGGGACAGAATAGCAATCAGCCCCAGCATTTT
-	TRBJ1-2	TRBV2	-	CASSPRASTLYGYTF	TGTGCCAGCAGTCCCCGGGCCTCAACCCTCTATGGCTACACCTTC
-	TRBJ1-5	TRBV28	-	CASSSSGRPDQPQHF	TGTGCCAGCAGTTCGTCGGGACGCCCAGATCAGCCCCAGCATTTT
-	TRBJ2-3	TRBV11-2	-	CASSSGADTQYF	TGTGCCAGCAGCTCCGGTGCAGATACGCAGTATTTT
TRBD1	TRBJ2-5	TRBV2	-	CASIPSRGLRETQYF	TGTGCCAGTATCCCTAGTAGGGGGCTTAGGGAGACCCAGTACTTC